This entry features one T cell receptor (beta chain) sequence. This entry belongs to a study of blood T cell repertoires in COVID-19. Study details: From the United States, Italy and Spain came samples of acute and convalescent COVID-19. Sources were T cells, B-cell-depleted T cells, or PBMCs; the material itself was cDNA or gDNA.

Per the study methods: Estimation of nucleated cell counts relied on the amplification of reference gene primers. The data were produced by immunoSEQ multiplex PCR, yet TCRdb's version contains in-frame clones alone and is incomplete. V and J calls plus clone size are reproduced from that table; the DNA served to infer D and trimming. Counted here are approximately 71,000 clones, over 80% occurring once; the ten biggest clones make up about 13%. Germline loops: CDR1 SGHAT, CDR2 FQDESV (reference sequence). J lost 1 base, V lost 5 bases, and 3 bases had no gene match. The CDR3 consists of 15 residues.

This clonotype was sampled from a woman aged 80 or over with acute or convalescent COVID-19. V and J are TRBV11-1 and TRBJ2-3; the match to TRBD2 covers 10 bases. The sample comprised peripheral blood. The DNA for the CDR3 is TGTGCCAGCAGCGCCGGGACTAGCGGCACAGATACGCAGTATTTT. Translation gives CASSAGTSGTDTQYF.